Sequencing of this TCR beta chain was carried out in a study of PD-L1 blockade in urothelial cancer (dated 2017 in TCRdb). About the study as a whole: All patients started therapy around 2014 and received atezolizumab 1,200 mg intravenously every 3 weeks. Twenty-five of 29 patients were identified as males with urothelial cancer of bladder origin, and a prior smoking history was reported by 18 of 29 patients. An ECOG performance status of 0 or 1 was recorded for the patients, and 0 to 3 prior chemotherapy regimens had been received by the patients. Blood samples were analyzed at 3 weeks after treatment start (second dose) and at 6 weeks after treatment start. A median of about 150,000 T cells and 83,000 or so unique TCRs was obtained from blood samples, and a median clonality of approximately 0.08 was observed. The study was an exploratory multi-omic analysis of somatic, immune and clinical correlates of response to PD-L1 blockade with atezolizumab in urothelial cancer. Pretreatment tumor samples, along with matched peripheral blood collected serially before and after atezolizumab treatment, underwent TCR sequencing. Durable clinical benefit was defined as a progression-free survival longer than 6 months, and TCR features were additionally tested against progression-free survival and overall survival. In the same patients, pretreatment tumors underwent whole exome sequencing and RNA sequencing in addition to TCR sequencing. About 10 patients reached durable clinical benefit, while about 20 patients did not. Twenty-nine patients had pretreatment blood TCR-seq, approximately 24 had at least one posttreatment blood collection, and approximately 24 had tumor TCR-seq. Results the study describes overall, beyond this receptor: At 3 weeks after the start of treatment, tumor-associated TCR clones in peripheral blood had expanded more in patients with durable benefit (n ≈ 24, p = 0.022). Because the sample size was small (n of about 27) and many of the analyses were exploratory, the results are meant to be hypothesis-generating. Improved progression-free and overall survival was associated with having pretreatment peripheral blood TCR clonality below the median.

Synthetic TCR analog templates were spiked into each PCR so that absolute template abundance could be estimated from read counts. The immunoSEQ assay used bias-controlled V and J gene primers to amplify TCRbeta CDR3 regions from genomic DNA. Sequencing of rearranged TCRbeta segments was done at approximately 20X coverage. Per the original workflow: Sequencing errors were corrected by clustering, and CDR3s were annotated against IMGT so that V, D and J genes could be assigned. Out-of-frame and stop-codon sequences were excluded, and only productive TCRbeta rearrangements were used in downstream analyses. Clonality was computed as one minus Shannon entropy normalized by the log of the number of unique productive sequences. Clones differing between time points or between blood and tumor were identified using Fisher's exact test with Benjamini-Hochberg correction, with an adjusted p below 0.01 applied as the threshold. Sourced from immuneACCESS, this table was stored by TCRdb with only in-frame sequences that have V and J called. A share of the clones is absent; for the studies checked, an unresolved V gene accounts for under half, and the remainder has no known explanation. The D gene and trimming were derived from the DNA, and the V and J assignments and clone size from that table. The sample table shows approximately 56,000 clones, and 65% to 90% are seen once. The top ten hold around 16% of the sample.

As encoded in the germline V gene, CDR1 is MDHEN while CDR2 is SYDVKM. Here V drops 3 bases and J drops 6 bases, and the junction holds 14 bases not matched to any gene. Inclusive of the bounding cysteine and phenylalanine, the CDR3 is 18 residues long. The only DNA kept is the CDR3, 54 bases in frame from the first base. What the time point label conveys for this sample: pretreatment peripheral blood. The cohort included 29 patients with locally advanced or metastatic urothelial carcinoma who were treated at Memorial Sloan Kettering on a trial protocol. Peripheral blood mononuclear cells were collected pretreatment and during treatment, with between 1 and 8 total time points obtained per patient. The Qiagen DNeasy Blood extraction kit was used to purify genomic DNA from total PBMCs and tumor samples. PBMCs were collected pretreatment and during treatment, and were isolated and stored as previously described.

A remark on this clone: Its recognized antigen is unknown. Qualities for individual bases were not recorded, and no much larger clone is one base off.

Sequenced here: PBMCs, sampled around atezolizumab (anti-PD-L1) treatment. The V and J segments used are TRBV28 and TRBJ1-1; 12 of the junction bases match TRBD1. The clonotype comes from a man aged 65 to 85 with urothelial cancer. The CDR3 corresponds to CASSFWVAAGQGASEAFF. The sequenced DNA: TGTGCCAGCAGTTTTTGGGTCGCGGCGGGACAGGGGGCCTCTGAAGCTTTCTTT.